This TCR beta chain was captured in a study of T-cell reconstitution after alpha-beta-depleted transplantation in children. General study results and limits: Surviving recipient T cells and thymic progenitors underlay high day-60 TCRbeta diversity in some patients. It was newly produced T cells that mostly accounted for T-cell counts and diversity one year after transplant.

On this clonotype itself: The target antigen is unknown.

Unique molecular identifiers were incorporated when the TCRbeta library was constructed. A single record per CDR3 protein comes from TCRdb applying MiXCR to the PCR reads. The sample contains more than 500,000 distinct CDR3 sequences, 9.5% to 12% of which appear only once. The clonotype comes from a female patient aged 2-15 years who had a stem cell transplant for aplastic anemia, so the T cells may come from the graft donor. The source was PBMCs, mostly from graft donor cells, collected 180 days after TCRalphabeta/CD19-depleted stem cell transplant.

CDR3 bases: TGTGCCAGCAGTGCGGATCCCAGGGGGCTTAGTCAGCCCCAGCATTTT. Protein sequence: CASSADPRGLSQPQHF. V is TRBV27 and J is TRBJ1-5, with 8 bases that match TRBD1. CDR1 is MNHEY and CDR2 is SMNVEV in the germline V gene (reference sequence). V lost 5 bases and J lost 6; bases outside the gene matches: 12. The length of the CDR3 is 16 residues.